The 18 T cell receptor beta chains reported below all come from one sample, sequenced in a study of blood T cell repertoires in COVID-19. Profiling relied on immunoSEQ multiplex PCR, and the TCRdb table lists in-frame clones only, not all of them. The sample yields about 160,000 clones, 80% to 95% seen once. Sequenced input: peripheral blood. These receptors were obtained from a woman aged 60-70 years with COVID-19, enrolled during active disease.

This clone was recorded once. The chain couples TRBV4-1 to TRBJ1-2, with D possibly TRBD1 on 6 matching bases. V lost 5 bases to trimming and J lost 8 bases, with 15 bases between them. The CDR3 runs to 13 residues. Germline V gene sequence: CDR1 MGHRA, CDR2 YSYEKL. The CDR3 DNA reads TGCGCCAGCAGCTACAGGGATTCATCCGGCTACACCTTC. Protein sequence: CASSYRDSSGYTF.

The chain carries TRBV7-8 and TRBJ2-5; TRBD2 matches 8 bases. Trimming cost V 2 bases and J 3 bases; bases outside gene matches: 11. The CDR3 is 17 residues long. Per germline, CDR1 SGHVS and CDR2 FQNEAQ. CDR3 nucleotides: TGTGCCAGCAGCTTATACCGGTGGACTAGCAGAAAAGAGACCCAGTACTTC. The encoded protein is CASSLYRWTSRKETQYF.

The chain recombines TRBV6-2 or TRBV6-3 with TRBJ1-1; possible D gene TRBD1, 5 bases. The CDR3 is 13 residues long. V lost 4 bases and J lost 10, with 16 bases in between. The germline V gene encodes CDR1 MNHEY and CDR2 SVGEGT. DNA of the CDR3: TGTGCCAGCAGTTCGCCAGGGCAATTCGCAGCTTTCTTT. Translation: CASSSPGQFAAFF.

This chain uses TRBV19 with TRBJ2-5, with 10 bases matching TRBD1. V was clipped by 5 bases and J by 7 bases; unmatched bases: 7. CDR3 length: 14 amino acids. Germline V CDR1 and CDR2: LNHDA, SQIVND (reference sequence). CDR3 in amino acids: CASSPTGGAVTQYF. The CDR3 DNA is TGTGCCAGTAGTCCGACAGGGGGCGCGGTGACCCAGTACTTC.

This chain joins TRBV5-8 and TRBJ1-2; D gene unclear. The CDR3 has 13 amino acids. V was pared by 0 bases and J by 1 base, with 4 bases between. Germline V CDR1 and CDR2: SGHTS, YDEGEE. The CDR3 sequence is CASSLGVNYGYTF. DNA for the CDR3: TGTGCCAGCAGCTTGGGAGTTAACTATGGCTACACCTTC.

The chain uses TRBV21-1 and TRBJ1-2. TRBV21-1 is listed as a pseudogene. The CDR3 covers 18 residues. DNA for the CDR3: TGTGCCAGCAGCAAAGCTTCCGGGGTCGAAAGGCCGAACTATGGCTACACCTTC. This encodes CASSKASGVERPNYGYTF.

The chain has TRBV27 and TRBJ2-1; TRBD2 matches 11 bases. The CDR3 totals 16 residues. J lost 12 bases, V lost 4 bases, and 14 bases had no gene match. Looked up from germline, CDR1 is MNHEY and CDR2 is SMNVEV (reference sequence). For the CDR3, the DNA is TGTGCCAGCAGTTCCGCATCTAGCGGGGGGCCCTTAACGCAGTTCTTC. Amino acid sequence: CASSSASSGGPLTQFF.

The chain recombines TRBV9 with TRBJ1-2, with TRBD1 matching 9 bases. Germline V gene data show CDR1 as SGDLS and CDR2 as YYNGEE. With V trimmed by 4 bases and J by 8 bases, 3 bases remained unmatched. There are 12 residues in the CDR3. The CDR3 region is CASSQGQGGYTF. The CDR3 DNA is TGTGCCAGCAGCCAAGGACAGGGGGGCTACACCTTC.

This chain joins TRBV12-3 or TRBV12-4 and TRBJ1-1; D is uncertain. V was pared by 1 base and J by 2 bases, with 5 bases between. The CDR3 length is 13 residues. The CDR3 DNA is TGTGCCAGCAGTTTAGACACAAACACTGAAGCTTTCTTT. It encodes CASSLDTNTEAFF.

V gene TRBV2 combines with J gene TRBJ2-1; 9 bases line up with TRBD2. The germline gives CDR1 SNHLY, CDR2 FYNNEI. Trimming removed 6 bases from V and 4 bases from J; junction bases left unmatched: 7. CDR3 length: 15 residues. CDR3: CASRPSSGDYNEQFF. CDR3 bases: TGTGCCAGCAGGCCCTCTAGCGGGGATTACAATGAGCAGTTCTTC.

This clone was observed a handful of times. The CDR3 region is CASSPQNSPLHF. CDR3 DNA: TGTGCCAGCAGTCCACAAAATTCACCCCTCCACTTT. The chain employs TRBV12-3 or TRBV12-4 and TRBJ1-6; D gene ambiguous. V lost 5 bases and J 7 bases, leaving 6 bases between the germline ends. The CDR3 is 12 residues long.

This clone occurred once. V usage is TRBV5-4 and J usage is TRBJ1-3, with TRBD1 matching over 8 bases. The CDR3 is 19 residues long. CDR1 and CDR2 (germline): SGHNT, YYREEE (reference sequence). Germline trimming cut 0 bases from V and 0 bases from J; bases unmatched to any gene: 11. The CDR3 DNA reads TGTGCCAGCAGCTTGGGAGTGGGGGGACAGGCCCACTCTGGAAACACCATATATTTT. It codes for CASSLGVGGQAHSGNTIYF.

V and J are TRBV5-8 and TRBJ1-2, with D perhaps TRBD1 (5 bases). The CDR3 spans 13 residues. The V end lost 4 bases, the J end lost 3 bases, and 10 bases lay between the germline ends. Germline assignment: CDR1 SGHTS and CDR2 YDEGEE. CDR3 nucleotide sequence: TGTGCCAGCAGCCAGACAGCGCACTATGGCTACACCTTC. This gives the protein CASSQTAHYGYTF.

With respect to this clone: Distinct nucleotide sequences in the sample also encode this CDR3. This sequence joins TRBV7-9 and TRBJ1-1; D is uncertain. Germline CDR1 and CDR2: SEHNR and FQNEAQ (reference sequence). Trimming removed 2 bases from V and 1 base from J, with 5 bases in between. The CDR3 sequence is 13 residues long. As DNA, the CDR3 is TGTGCCAGCAGCTTACTGTCGAACACTGAAGCTTTCTTT. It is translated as CASSLLSNTEAFF.

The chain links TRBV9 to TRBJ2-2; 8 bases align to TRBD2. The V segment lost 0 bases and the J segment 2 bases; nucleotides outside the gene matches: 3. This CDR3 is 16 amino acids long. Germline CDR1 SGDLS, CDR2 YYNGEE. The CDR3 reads CASSVATSGNTGELFF. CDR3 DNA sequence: TGTGCCAGCAGCGTAGCCACTAGCGGTAACACCGGGGAGCTGTTTTTT. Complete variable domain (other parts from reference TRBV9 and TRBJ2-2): DSGVTQTPKHLITATGQRVTLRCSPRSGDLSVYWYQQSLDQGLQFLIQYYNGEERAKGNILERFSAQQFPDLHSELNLSSLELGDSALYFCASSVATSGNTGELFFGEGSRLTVL.

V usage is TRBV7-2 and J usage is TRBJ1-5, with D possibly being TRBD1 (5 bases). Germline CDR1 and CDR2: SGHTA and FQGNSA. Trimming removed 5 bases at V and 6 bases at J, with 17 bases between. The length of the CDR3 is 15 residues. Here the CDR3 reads CASSVRPGRPQPQHF. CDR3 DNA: TGTGCCAGCAGCGTTCGGCCAGGGAGGCCTCAGCCCCAGCATTTT.

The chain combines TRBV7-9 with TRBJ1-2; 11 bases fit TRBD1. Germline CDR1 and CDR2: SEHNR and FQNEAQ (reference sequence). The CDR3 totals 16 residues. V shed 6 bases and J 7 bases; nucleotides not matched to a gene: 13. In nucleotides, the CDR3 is TGTGCCAGCAGTCCCTCGGGACAGGGGGAATCTGGTGGCTACACCTTC. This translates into CASSPSGQGESGGYTF. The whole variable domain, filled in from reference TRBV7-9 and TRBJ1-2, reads DTGVSQNPRHKITKRGQNVTFRCDPISEHNRLYWYRQTLGQGPEFLTYFQNEAQLEKSRLLSDRFSAERPKGSFSTLEIQRTEQGDSAMYLCASSPSGQGESGGYTFGSGTRLTVV.

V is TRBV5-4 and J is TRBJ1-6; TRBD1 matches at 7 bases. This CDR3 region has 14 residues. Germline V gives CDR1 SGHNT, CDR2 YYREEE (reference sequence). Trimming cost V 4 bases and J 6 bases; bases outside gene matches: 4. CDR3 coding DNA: TGTGCCAGCAGCGAGGGACAGCCTAATTCACCCCTCCACTTT. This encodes CASSEGQPNSPLHF.